The 23 T cell receptor beta chains in this list originate from one sample, sequenced in a study of blood T cells in healthy people across ages. PCR was performed a second time for about 6 to 12 cycles using a sample-barcoded 5' primer and a J-beta primer mix. TCRdb reprocessed the 5' RACE reads with MiXCR, giving one entry per CDR3 protein. This sample yields about 670,000 distinct CDR3 sequences, of which 35% to 50% are seen a single time; 25% to 35% belongs to the top ten. Sequenced: blood. These receptors were collected from an older man in good health.

The gene calls are TRBV6-2 or TRBV6-3 and TRBJ1-1, with TRBD1 identical over 11 bases. CDR3 length equals 16 residues. The V gene's germline CDR1 is MNHEY and CDR2 SVGEGT. The V gene end was trimmed by 8 bases and the J gene end by 1 base; junction bases not matched to a gene: 9. This CDR3 reads CASSGQGVTTNTEAFF. The CDR3 DNA follows: TGTGCCAGCTCGGGACAGGGGGTTACCACGAACACTGAAGCTTTCTTT.

The chain uses TRBV20-1 and TRBJ2-3, with TRBD2 matching 11 bases. CDR3 length: 15 amino acids. Trimming removed 6 bases from V and 2 bases from J; junction bases left unmatched: 7. Per the germline V gene, CDR1 is DFQATT and CDR2 is SNEGSKA (reference sequence). This CDR3 reads CSAPTSGVYTDTQYF. The CDR3 nucleotides read TGCAGTGCCCCGACTAGCGGGGTATACACAGATACGCAGTATTTT.

The chain links TRBV20-1 to TRBJ2-3; TRBD2 matches 7 bases. CDR1 and CDR2 (germline): DFQATT, SNEGSKA (reference sequence). The CDR3 is 12 amino acids. The chain's CDR3 is CSTGGGTDTQYF. In DNA, the CDR3 is TGCAGCACGGGGGGTGGCACAGATACGCAGTATTTT.

This rearrangement joins TRBV2 to TRBJ2-3; 8 nucleotides match TRBD2. V shed 7 bases and J 2 bases; nucleotides not matched to a gene: 8. The CDR3 loop spans 15 amino acids. In germline, CDR1 is SNHLY, CDR2 FYNNEI. The CDR3 bases are TGTGCCAGCACGAAGCGGGGGACTGCCACAGATACGCAGTATTTT. Its translation: CASTKRGTATDTQYF.

This rearrangement joins TRBV9 to TRBJ2-3; D may be TRBD1 or TRBD2 (5 bases each). The length of the CDR3 is 15 residues. Deletions cut 5 bases from V and 0 bases from J, with 13 bases between. Germline V gene sequence: CDR1 SGDLS, CDR2 YYNGEE. Written as DNA, the CDR3 is TGTGCCAGCAGTTCGGGACCGTATAGCACAGATACGCAGTATTTT. This encodes CASSSGPYSTDTQYF. Full variable domain (remainder filled in from reference TRBV9 and TRBJ2-3): DSGVTQTPKHLITATGQRVTLRCSPRSGDLSVYWYQQSLDQGLQFLIQYYNGEERAKGNILERFSAQQFPDLHSELNLSSLELGDSALYFCASSSGPYSTDTQYFGPGTRLTVL.

The V and J genes are TRBV20-1 and TRBJ2-5, with D perhaps TRBD2 (6 bases). Trimming stripped 5 bases from V and 1 base from J, with 26 bases between. Germline CDR1 is DFQATT and CDR2 is SNEGSKA (reference sequence). CDR3 length equals 18 residues. The CDR3 here is CSAHPVPAGWTPQETQYF. CDR3 nucleotides: TGCAGTGCTCACCCCGTCCCTGCGGGGTGGACCCCCCAAGAGACCCAGTACTTC.

This clonotype was recorded many times. V gene TRBV7-9 combines with J gene TRBJ2-3, with D perhaps being TRBD1 or TRBD2 (5 bases each). V dropped 2 bases and J dropped 6 bases, with 12 bases sitting between them. The CDR3 contains 14 residues. CDR1 is SEHNR, CDR2 FQNEAQ, per germline (reference sequence). CDR3 sequence (DNA): TGTGCCAGCAGCTTAAAGGACGGGACGGATACGCAGTATTTT. It is translated as CASSLKDGTDTQYF.

This clonotype has only a few counts. J is TRBJ1-1 and V is TRBV28; TRBD1 agrees at 7 bases. The CDR3 length is 15 residues. Trimming took 3 bases from V and 2 from J; bases not matched to a gene: 6. Looked up from germline, CDR1 is MDHEN and CDR2 is SYDVKM. Here the CDR3 reads CASSLAGQINTEAFF. The CDR3 coding sequence is TGTGCCAGCAGTTTGGCGGGACAGATTAACACTGAAGCTTTCTTT.

This chain joins TRBV25-1 and TRBJ2-7; 11 bases are a match to TRBD1. Germline values: CDR1 MGHDK, CDR2 SYGVNS. With 4 bases clipped from V and 5 bases from J, the junction kept 7 bases outside the gene matches. This CDR3 has 15 amino acids. CDR3 in amino acids: CASSGSGTGGHEQYF. The CDR3, as DNA: TGTGCCAGCAGTGGATCCGGGACAGGGGGTCACGAGCAGTACTTC.

The chain carries TRBV7-2 and TRBJ2-5, with 8 bases lining up with TRBD2. This CDR3 contains 16 residues. Germline assignment: CDR1 SGHTA and CDR2 FQGNSA. Trimming removed 5 bases from V and 5 bases from J; junction bases left unmatched: 13. DNA of the CDR3: TGTGCCAGCAGCCCCATGACCGGGGGGGCCGGGGAGACCCAGTACTTC. It translates to CASSPMTGGAGETQYF.

In this sample, this clonotype turned up a few times. The J gene is TRBJ1-5, the V gene TRBV6-6; D gene ambiguous. Germline loops: CDR1 MNHNY, CDR2 SVGAGI (reference sequence). V was cut by 6 bases and J by 0 bases, with 12 bases left in between. The CDR3 extends over 15 amino acids. The CDR3: CASSLTETSNQPQHF. The CDR3 region has the DNA TGTGCCAGCAGCCTAACAGAGACTAGCAATCAGCCCCAGCATTTT.

Notes on this clonotype: Being one base from a much bigger clone, this may be a read error. The chain employs TRBV7-9 and TRBJ2-6; 7 bases line up with TRBD1. This CDR3 is 14 amino acids long. The germline V gene has CDR1 SEHNR and CDR2 FQNEAQ (reference sequence). This chain's CDR3 is CATNRGSGANVPTF. The CDR3 coding sequence is TGTGCCACAAACAGGGGCTCCGGGGCCAACGTCCCGACTTTC. Full variable domain (remainder filled in from reference TRBV7-9 and TRBJ2-6): DTGVSQNPRHKITKRGQNVTFRCDPISEHNRLYWYRQTLGQGPEFLTYFQNEAQLEKSRLLSDRFSAERPKGSFSTLEIQRTEQGDSAMYLCATNRGSGANVPTFGAGSRLTVL.

The CDR3 protein is CASSKTSGFSYNEQFF. The CDR3 bases are TGTGCCAGCAGCAAGACTAGCGGATTTTCCTACAATGAGCAGTTCTTC. The V gene is TRBV7-8, the J gene TRBJ2-1, with 9 bases fitting TRBD2. CDR1 SGHVS and CDR2 FQNEAQ come from the germline V gene. This CDR3 comprises 16 residues. V lost 5 bases to trimming and J lost 1 base; unmatched junction nucleotides: 6. Full variable domain (outside the CDR3, taken from reference TRBV7-8 and TRBJ2-1): GAGVSQSPRYKVAKRGQDVALRCDPISGHVSLFWYQQALGQGPEFLTYFQNEAQLDKSGLPSDRFFAERPEGSVSTLKIQRTQQEDSAVYLCASSKTSGFSYNEQFFGPGTRLTVL.

This chain connects TRBV30 to TRBJ2-1; D is unclear. Germline-derived CDR1 and CDR2 are GTSNPN and SVGIG (reference sequence). This CDR3 spans 13 amino acids. Trimming cost V 0 bases and J 7 bases, with 10 bases left between them. CDR3: CAWSVMGMNEQFF. The CDR3 nucleotides are TGTGCCTGGAGTGTAATGGGGATGAATGAGCAGTTCTTC.

The chain couples TRBV7-9 to TRBJ2-5, with 7 bases aligning to TRBD1. The ends lost 5 bases at V and 3 bases at J; junction bases unmatched: 9. Germline assignment: CDR1 SEHNR and CDR2 FQNEAQ (reference sequence). The CDR3 loop spans 15 amino acids. Here the CDR3 reads CASSLDRVSEETQYF. The CDR3, as DNA: TGTGCCAGCAGCCTAGACAGGGTGTCGGAAGAGACCCAGTACTTC.

The genes are TRBV20-1 and TRBJ2-3; TRBD2 might be the D (6 bases). The V end was cut by 3 bases, the J end by 0 bases, with 13 bases between. In germline, CDR1 is DFQATT, CDR2 SNEGSKA (reference sequence). This CDR3 has 15 amino acids. The CDR3 nucleotides read TGCAGTGCTAGTCCATTTAGCGGCAGCACAGATACGCAGTATTTT. Translated, it gives CSASPFSGSTDTQYF.

This clonotype was seen only a few times. The chain couples TRBV6-5 to TRBJ2-3, with 8 bases matching TRBD1. V was pared by 5 bases and J by 2 bases, with 9 bases of the junction left unmatched. CDR3 length: 16 amino acids. In germline, CDR1 is MNHEY, CDR2 SVGAGI. The CDR3: CASSTGQGTTTDTQYF. For the CDR3, the DNA is TGTGCCAGCAGTACTGGACAGGGCACAACCACAGATACGCAGTATTTT.

This clonotype was detected only a few times. This chain joins TRBV5-1 and TRBJ2-5; no clear D. Trimming stripped 0 bases from V and 4 bases from J, with 16 bases between. Germline V gene lookup returns CDR1 SGHRS and CDR2 YFSETQ. The CDR3 extends over 16 amino acids. The CDR3 reads CASSLVQVIVGETQYF. The CDR3 coding sequence is TGCGCCAGCAGCTTGGTACAAGTAATTGTGGGAGAGACCCAGTACTTC.

This clonotype was detected only a few times. The V call is TRBV12-3 or TRBV12-4, the J call TRBJ2-1; 9 bases fit TRBD1. This CDR3 contains 15 residues. V shed 4 bases and J 6 bases; nucleotides not matched to a gene: 7. The CDR3 nucleotides read TGTGCCAGCAGTTCTACAGGGGGCGGTGGCAATGAGCAGTTCTTC. It yields the protein CASSSTGGGGNEQFF.

The chain recombines TRBV4-1 with TRBJ2-7, with TRBD2 matching 10 bases. The ends lost 5 bases at V and 6 bases at J; junction bases unmatched: 10. CDR1 is MGHRA and CDR2 is YSYEKL in the germline V gene. The CDR3 extends over 15 amino acids. The CDR3 is CASSSTSGVASEQYF. In nucleotides, the CDR3 is TGCGCCAGCAGCAGCACTAGCGGGGTTGCATCCGAGCAGTACTTC.

The chain carries TRBV7-8 and TRBJ2-7; no firm D call. V lost 2 bases and J 0 bases, leaving 11 bases between the germline ends. The CDR3 contains 15 residues. CDR1 and CDR2 from the germline V gene are SGHVS and FQNEAQ. The CDR3 DNA sequence: TGTGCCAGCAGCTTATCCCCAGAGAACTCCTACGAGCAGTACTTC. Translated: CASSLSPENSYEQYF.

This clonotype was seen a few times. The chain uses TRBV3-1 and TRBJ2-1; TRBD2 matches 7 bases. In germline, CDR1 is LGHDT, CDR2 YNNKEL (reference sequence). Germline trimming cut 0 bases from V and 4 bases from J; bases unmatched to any gene: 6. This CDR3 has 16 residues. CDR3 loop: CASSQDGGSGYNEQFF. The CDR3 DNA reads as TGTGCCAGCAGCCAAGACGGCGGGAGTGGGTACAATGAGCAGTTCTTC.

This clonotype was observed many times. This chain links TRBV3-1 with TRBJ1-2; D is undetermined. Trimming removed 2 bases from V and 2 bases from J, with 15 bases in between. Looked up from germline, CDR1 is LGHDT and CDR2 is YNNKEL (reference sequence). The CDR3 is 16 amino acids. The CDR3 region has the DNA TGTGCCAGCAGCCAAAAGTCAGCGTTCCAAAACTATGGCTACACCTTC. Its translation is CASSQKSAFQNYGYTF.